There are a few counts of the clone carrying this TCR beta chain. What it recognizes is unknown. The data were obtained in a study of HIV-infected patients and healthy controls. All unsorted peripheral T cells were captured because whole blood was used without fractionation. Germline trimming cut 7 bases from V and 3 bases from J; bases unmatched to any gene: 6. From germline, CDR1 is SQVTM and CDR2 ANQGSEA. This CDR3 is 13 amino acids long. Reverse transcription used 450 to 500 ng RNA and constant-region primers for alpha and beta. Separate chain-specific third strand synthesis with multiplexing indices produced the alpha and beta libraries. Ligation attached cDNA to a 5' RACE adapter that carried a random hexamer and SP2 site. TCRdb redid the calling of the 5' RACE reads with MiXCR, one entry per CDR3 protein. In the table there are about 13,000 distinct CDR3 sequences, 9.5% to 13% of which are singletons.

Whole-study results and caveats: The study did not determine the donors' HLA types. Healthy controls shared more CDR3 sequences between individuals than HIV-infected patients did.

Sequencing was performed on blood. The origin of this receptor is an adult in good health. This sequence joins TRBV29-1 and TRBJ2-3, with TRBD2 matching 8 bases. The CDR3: CSAGLAGTDTQYF. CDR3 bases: TGCAGCGCGGGATTAGCGGGGACAGATACGCAGTATTTT.